The entry that follows covers one T cell receptor beta chain sequence. No cognate antigen has been identified for it. The sample holds no much larger clone one base away, and base qualities are not on file. The cohort consisted of hundreds of healthy bone marrow donors. Cohort members were all nominally healthy when sampled, although unrecorded immune exposures were likely present. The donor was CMV seropositive and belonged to the group of 250 to 300 seropositive cohort members. A peripheral blood sample was collected from each donor, and TCR beta sequencing was performed on peripheral blood mononuclear cells. The Qiagen DNeasy Blood Extraction Kit was used to extract genomic DNA from the blood cell samples. The data belong to a study of cytomegalovirus exposure and HLA in healthy donors (dated by TCRdb to the late 2010s). Turning to the overall study: According to an earlier analysis of several hundred of the donors, 150 million to 200 million T cells yielded 117 million unique TCR beta sequences and more than 250 Gb of sequence data. An early release that covered roughly 600 HLA-typed donors contained about 300 gigabases of sequencing data and roughly 84 million unique TCR sequences. The genetic ancestry cluster associated with self-reported Caucasian donors included 81% of the 398 genotyped donors. The study aimed to test whether cataloging public T cell receptors could reveal signatures of past pathogen exposure. The study profiled the T cell repertoires of about 640 subjects by immunosequencing and related them to cytomegalovirus serostatus. In addition to the first cohort of 666 subjects, a separate validation cohort of 120 different subjects was used. To predict cytomegalovirus infection status, the study combined high-throughput TCR immunosequencing, statistical association of individual TCRs with disease status, and machine learning. In a later analysis, previously published TCR beta repertoires from roughly 710 donors were re-analyzed and high-resolution HLA genotyping was added so that TCR occurrence patterns could be studied. Rather than drawing on any new phenotypic data, the later analysis identified candidate immune exposures from TCR beta sequences and the way those sequences occurred across donors. To decide whether each TCR beta V gene segment behaved as functional or pseudogenic, an earlier analysis of approximately 620 of the donors relied on high-throughput TCR beta sequencing. Donor age, sex, ethnicity and CMV serostatus were collected together with the repertoire data. Genome-wide SNP genotypes for about 55% of the roughly 670 donors were used in a later genetic analysis, which treated that subset as a discovery cohort. Every repertoire in the discovery cohort had been generated on one and the same sequencing platform. HLA typing included class I and class II loci at four-digit resolution. The number of typed donors differed by locus: 629-630 for A, B, C, DRB1 and DQB1; some 500 for DQA1; fewer than 610 for DPA1; and 450 to 480 for DPB1. About five DR-DQ haplotypes were treated as single units for association and clustering because of strong linkage in the cohort. Among a few hundred genotyped donors of the cohort, an average of around 240,000 unique TCR beta nucleotide sequences were sequenced per donor, roughly 18% of them non-productive. Summary of the overall study and its limitations: The study listed 150 to 200 TCR beta chains as associated with cytomegalovirus. Sequencing depth was assumed to be roughly uniform across donors in the presence/absence analyses, though that assumption may not hold. Most TCR sequences were seen in very few donors, while some public TCRs were found in many individuals. Because HLA typing was missing for some donors at each locus, association tests included only the typed subset. The earlier analysis of approximately 560 of the donors excluded 15 to 20 rarely observed V segments, including chromosome 9 orphons, because counts were too low. The sequencing pipeline was judged likely to have produced a cluster of highly shared sequence variants as a technical artifact. An earlier analysis of approximately 530 of the donors showed that most TCR beta V segments appeared in productive rearrangements either about 87% or about 30% of the time, which broadly matched IMGT annotations. The only immune exposure information available for the cohort was CMV serostatus. In a later analysis, the rate of TCR association differed among HLA loci, with DRB1 alleles having the most associated TCRs and HLA-C alleles having the fewest. A later analysis found that most CMV-associated TCR beta chains appeared HLA-restricted, with HLA associations seemingly driven largely by CMV exposure. In a later genetic analysis, fewer N-insertions in productive TCRs were reported among donors in an Asian-associated ancestry cluster than the roughly 640-donor mean. The authors suggested that the approach could potentially be generalized to other disease states and immunological phenotypes. Specific HLA alleles were associated with roughly 16,000 TCR beta sequences at a false discovery rate of 0.05 in a later analysis. A further reported finding was that TCR beta sequences accurately predicted the HLA-A and HLA-B alleles for most subjects in the first cohort. The classifier was reported to diagnose cytomegalovirus status with high specificity and sensitivity in both the original and validation cohorts. In a later genetic analysis, a missense DCLRE1C variant was associated with V-gene and J-gene trimming of TCR beta chains, and the association was replicated in an independent cohort. When HLA alleles, especially DR and DQ, strongly co-occurred, attributing TCR associations to individual alleles was difficult. Because the 87-base-pair reads could not distinguish some IMGT-functional V segments, including TRBV6-2 and TRBV6-3, those segments were excluded. According to a later analysis, parvovirus B19, influenza, CMV and Epstein-Barr virus appeared linked to several top co-occurrence clusters. Compared with equally common non-associated chains, HLA-associated TCR beta chains in a later analysis were more clonally expanded and had lower generation probabilities. Linkage disequilibrium might explain the correlated functional status among segregating V segments, but an unknown experimental factor could not be ruled out. Only TCR beta chains were sequenced in this cohort, and the absence of alpha or paired-chain data limited detectable features. In vitro tests confirmed that three of the cytomegalovirus-associated TCR beta chains recognize cytomegalovirus antigens.

The library was produced with the immunoSEQ multiplex PCR assay. For the multiplex PCR, a mixture combining 60 forward primers for TCR Vbeta segments and 13 reverse primers for TCR Jbeta segments was used. The CDR3 region of rearranged TCR beta genes was amplified from genomic DNA by a multiplex PCR assay. The amplified TCR beta libraries were sequenced on the Illumina HiSeq System as 87-base-pair reads. The study's own analysis went as follows. A later analysis counted tens of millions of unique TCR beta chains across the 700 or so repertoires, and some 11 million of these chains were shared by at least two donors. Raw reads were error-corrected and collapsed into unique sequences with a nearest-neighbor algorithm that merged closely related sequences to remove PCR and sequencing errors. Alignment of CDR3 sequences to IMGT reference sequences was used to assign V, D and J gene segments. For a sequence to be retained, at least a six-nucleotide match to both a V gene segment and a J gene segment was required. A rearrangement was called productive if the CDR3 had no stop codons and remained in frame with V and J, and every other rearrangement was called non-productive. CDR3 was defined according to IMGT convention as the region running from the second conserved V-encoded cysteine to the conserved J-encoded phenylalanine. The earlier analysis of about 640 of the donors excluded any sequence lacking an unambiguous match to a single V gene segment. In an earlier analysis of 587 of the donors, V segments were called functional above 56.7% productive rearrangements and were called segregating when the between-donor standard deviation exceeded 5%. A statistical classification framework was developed to diagnose cytomegalovirus status using the catalog of TCR beta chain sequences. In a later analysis, TCR nucleotide sequences were compared against IMGT/GENE-DB human TR gene sequences so that V and J genes could be assigned. The TCRdist pipeline was used in a later analysis to assign CDR3 sequences and most-parsimonious VDJ recombination scenarios. In a later analysis, every TCR beta chain was defined by the combination of its CDR3 amino acid sequence and its V-gene family, and reads without a unique V-gene family were dropped. To address suspected cross-contamination and a sequencing artifact, a later analysis removed some 620 highly shared, low-generation-probability nucleotide sequences. A later analysis calculated a clonal expansion index for each public chain from normalized within-repertoire ranks of inferred template counts. A later analysis computed generation probabilities with a VDJ recombination model fitted to out-of-frame rearrangements, and checked the results against IGoR. A later analysis scored TCR-TCR, TCR-HLA and TCR-CMV co-occurrence with hypergeometric tests, applying a repertoire-size bias correction to TCR pairs. False discovery rates were estimated in a later analysis by permuting HLA or CMV assignments 20 times. In a later analysis, co-occurring TCRs were grouped using DBSCAN, and TCRdist sequence similarity was added for clustering within HLA-allele-positive subsets. For co-occurrence clustering, repertoires with fewer than 30,000 or more than 120,000 public chains were excluded, along with roughly 5 repertoires with anomalous nucleotide sharing. TCRdb provides this immuneACCESS table in a form limited to in-frame rearrangements. Some clones are lacking; in checked studies, under half of them reflect an unresolved V gene, and why the rest are absent is not known. The V and J calls and clone size were taken over from that table, and D and trimming were inferred from the DNA. Here the sample has fewer than 150,000 clones; 60% to 80% occur a single time. In total, the top ten clones hold less than 6% of the sample.

The CDR3 covers 17 residues, taking in both the cysteine and the phenylalanine. The sequence is cut down to CDR3 DNA, 51 bases in frame from base 1. Per the germline V gene, MGHDK is the CDR1 and SYGVNS is the CDR2. After removal of 7 bases from V and 5 bases from J, the junction retains 15 bases not matched to a gene. Material: PBMCs. The TCR originated in a woman aged 25 to 39 in good health and CMV-seropositive. The chain uses TRBV25-1 and TRBJ2-2, with TRBD1 matching 8 junction bases. For the CDR3, the sequence is CASTDRGWITGTGELFF. The DNA sequence is given as TGTGCCAGCACCGACAGGGGATGGATAACAGGGACCGGGGAGCTGTTTTTT. When the CDR3 is completed using the reference TRBV25-1 and TRBJ2-2 genes on either side, the full variable domain is EADIYQTPRYLVIGTGKKITLECSQTMGHDKMYWYQQDPGMELHLIHYSYGVNSTEKGDLSSESTVSRIRTEHFPLTLESARPSHTSQYLCASTDRGWITGTGELFFGEGSRLTVL.